Reported below is one T cell receptor beta chain. Its target is not known. The data were produced by immunoSEQ multiplex PCR, yet TCRdb's version contains in-frame clones alone and is incomplete. Here the sample spans roughly 260,000 clones, 93% being singletons. The CDR3 length is 13 residues. With 8 bases clipped from V and 2 bases from J, the junction kept 4 bases outside the gene matches. This specimen belongs to a study of T cell responses to AZD1222 COVID-19 vaccine. Whole-study context: Recipients boosted at about 4 weeks or about 12 weeks are pooled.

General study results and limits: The reported proportion of spike-specific TCRs targeting unmutated variant regions was nearly half. The CD4 TCRs associated with vaccination extended across spike and predominated at 160-218 and 743-854.

J is TRBJ2-7 and V is TRBV12-3 or TRBV12-4; 9 bases are shared with TRBD2. The clonotype originates from an adult in good health. The starting material was peripheral blood, obtained on day 0 of AZD1222 vaccination. CDR3 sequence reads: CASGLAGPYEQYF. The CDR3 nucleotides are TGTGCCAGCGGGCTAGCGGGACCCTACGAGCAGTACTTC.